Only one count was recorded for the clone carrying this T cell receptor (beta chain). The antigen is unknown. The CDR3 runs to 13 residues. V shed 8 bases and J shed 4 bases, with 14 bases lying between them. The germline V gene has CDR1 ENHRY and CDR2 SYGVKD. 13 Jbeta primers and 60 Vbeta primers were used for the PCR. Clones were read by immunoSEQ multiplex PCR, and TCRdb kept only the in-frame ones, dropping some. The table lists more than 250,000 clones, around 90% of them singletons. This entry is derived from a study of cytomegalovirus exposure and HLA in healthy donors. At the level of the study: The Caucasian-associated ancestry cluster contained 81% of the 300 to 400 genotyped donors.

Study-level results: Later analysis suggested most CMV-associated TCR beta chains were HLA-restricted.

The gene calls are TRBV10-3 and TRBJ1-2; tentatively, D is TRBD1 (6 bases). This clonotype originated in a woman aged 18 to 35 in good health and CMV-seronegative. The specimen sequenced was PBMCs. CDR3 sequence reads: CAIREDRPYGYTF. In DNA, the CDR3 is TGTGCCATCCGGGAGGACAGACCCTATGGCTACACCTTC.